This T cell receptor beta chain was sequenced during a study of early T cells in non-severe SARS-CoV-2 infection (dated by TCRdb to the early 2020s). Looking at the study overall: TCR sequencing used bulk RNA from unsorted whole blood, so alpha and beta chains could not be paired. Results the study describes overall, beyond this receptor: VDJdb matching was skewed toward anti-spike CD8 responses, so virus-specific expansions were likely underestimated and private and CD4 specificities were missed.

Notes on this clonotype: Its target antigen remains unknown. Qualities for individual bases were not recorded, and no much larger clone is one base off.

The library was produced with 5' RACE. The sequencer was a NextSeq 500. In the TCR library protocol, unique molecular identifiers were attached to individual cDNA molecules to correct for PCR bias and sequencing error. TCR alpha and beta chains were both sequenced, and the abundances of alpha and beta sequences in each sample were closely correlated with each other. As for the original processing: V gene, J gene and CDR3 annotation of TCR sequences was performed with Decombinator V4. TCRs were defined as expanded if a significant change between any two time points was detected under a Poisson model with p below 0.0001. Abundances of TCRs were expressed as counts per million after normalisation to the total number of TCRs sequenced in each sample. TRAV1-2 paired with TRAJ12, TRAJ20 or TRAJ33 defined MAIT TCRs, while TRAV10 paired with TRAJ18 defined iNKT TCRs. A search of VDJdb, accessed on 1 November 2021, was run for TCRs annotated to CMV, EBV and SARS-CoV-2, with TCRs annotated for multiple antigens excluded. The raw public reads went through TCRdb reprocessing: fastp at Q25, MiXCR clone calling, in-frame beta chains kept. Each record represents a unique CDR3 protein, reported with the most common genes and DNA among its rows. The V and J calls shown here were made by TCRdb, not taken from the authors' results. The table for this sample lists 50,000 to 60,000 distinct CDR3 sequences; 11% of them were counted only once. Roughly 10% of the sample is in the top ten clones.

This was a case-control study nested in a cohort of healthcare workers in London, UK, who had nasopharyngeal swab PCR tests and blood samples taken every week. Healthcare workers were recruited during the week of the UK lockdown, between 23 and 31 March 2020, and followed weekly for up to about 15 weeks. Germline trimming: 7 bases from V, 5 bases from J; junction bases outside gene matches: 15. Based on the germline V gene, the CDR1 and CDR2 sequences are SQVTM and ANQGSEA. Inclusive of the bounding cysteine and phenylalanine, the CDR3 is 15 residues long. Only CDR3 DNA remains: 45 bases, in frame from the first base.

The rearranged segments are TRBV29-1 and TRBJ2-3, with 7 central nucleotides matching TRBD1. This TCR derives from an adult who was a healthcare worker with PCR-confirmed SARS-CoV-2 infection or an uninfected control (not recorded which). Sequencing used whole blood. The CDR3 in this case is CSAEGARGFGDTQYF. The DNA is TGCAGCGCCGAAGGGGCCAGGGGGTTTGGAGATACGCAGTATTTT.